A single TCR beta chain is shown here with its context. Germline loops: CDR1 SGHNT, CDR2 YENEEA. Trimming removed 5 bases at V and 3 bases at J, with 16 bases between. The CDR3 loop spans 16 amino acids. TCRdb's table, derived via immunoSEQ multiplex PCR, lists solely in-frame clones and lacks some. The table includes about 98,000 clones, about 90% detected once. This entry belongs to a study of cytomegalovirus exposure and HLA in healthy donors. The receptor's source is a man between 18 and 29 years old in good health and CMV-seropositive. V gene TRBV11-3 combines with J gene TRBJ1-4, with D possibly matching TRBD1 (5 bases). The sequencing sample was made of PBMCs. CDR3 residues: CASSHYQGGSNEKLFF. CDR3 bases: TGTGCCAGCAGCCATTACCAGGGAGGTTCTAATGAAAAACTGTTTTTT. Using reference TRBV11-3 and TRBJ1-4 for the parts outside the CDR3, the full variable domain is EAGVVQSPRYKIIEKKQPVAFWCNPISGHNTLYWYLQNLGQGPELLIRYENEEAVDDSQLPKDRFSAERLKGVDSTLKIQPAELGDSAVYLCASSHYQGGSNEKLFFGSGTQLSVL.